A selection of T cell receptor beta chains follows, all from one sample in a study of shared clonotypes between healthy human individuals. Clones were sequenced by immunoSEQ multiplex PCR, and TCRdb holds only the in-frame ones, with some missing. The sample yields 300,000 to 350,000 clones, 70% to 75% seen once. The sequencing sample was made of memory CD4+ T cells sorted from blood. Receptors originate from a man aged 25-40 years in good health. CDR3s include the opening cysteine and the closing phenylalanine or tryptophan. Fields, in order: clone size, V gene, CDR3 length, J gene, D gene, CDR3 DNA, CDR3 protein. D genes are given only for firm matches. Only part of the rows carry a size: once, few, many, or a class if the clone is expanded.

>once|TRBV5-4|15|TRBJ2-7|TRBD2
TGTGCCAGCAGCCAGGGACTAGCGGGAGACTCCGAGCAGTACTTC
CASSQGLAGDSEQYF
>.|TRBV5-4|13|TRBJ2-5|.
TGTGCCAGCAGCTTGCCGAGTCAAGAGACCCAGTACTTC
CASSLPSQETQYF
>.|TRBV21-1|16|TRBJ2-3|.
TGTGCCAGCAGCAATAGGTGGAGCAGCGGCACAGATACGCAGTATTTT
CASSNRWSSGTDTQYF
>once|TRBV7-2|14|TRBJ2-3|.
TGTGCCAGCAGCTTAGCGCTAGTGGGAGATACGCAGTATTTT
CASSLALVGDTQYF
>few|TRBV27|14|TRBJ2-5|.
TGTGCCAGCAGTGCGGGCCGGGGGCGAGAGACCCAGTACTTC
CASSAGRGRETQYF
>.|TRBV15|16|TRBJ2-3|TRBD2
TGTGCCACCAGCAGGGGACTAGCGGGAGGTTCAGATACGCAGTATTTT
CATSRGLAGGSDTQYF
>.|TRBV5-4|13|TRBJ1-2|TRBD1
TGTGCCAGCAGCCCAGGGGGGGGCCGGGGCTACACCTTC
CASSPGGGRGYTF
>.|TRBV2|11|TRBJ2-1|.
TGTGCCAGCGCTTCCTACAATGAGCAGTTCTTC
CASASYNEQFF
>.|TRBV28|13|TRBJ2-7|.
TGTGCCAGTCACGACAGCTCCTCCTACGAGCAGTACTTC
CASHDSSSYEQYF
>.|TRBV29-1|16|TRBJ1-4|.
TGCAGCGCCAGCATTGGAGAGTTGCGGGGGAATGAAAAACTGTTTTTT
CSASIGELRGNEKLFF
>.|TRBV9|19|TRBJ2-2|TRBD2
TGTGCCAGCAGCGACCCGGGACTAGACGGGTTTCTGAACACCGGGGAGCTGTTTTTT
CASSDPGLDGFLNTGELFF
>once|TRBV18|15|TRBJ2-5|TRBD2
TGTGCCAGCTCTACCCTAGGGACTAGCGCAGAGACCCAGTACTTC
CASSTLGTSAETQYF
>.|TRBV4-3|17|TRBJ2-1|TRBD2
TGCGCCAGCAGCCAATTAGCGGGGGGGACTTCCTACAATGAGCAGTTCTTC
CASSQLAGGTSYNEQFF
>.|TRBV6-6|14|TRBJ1-4|.
TGTGCCAGCAGTTCCACAACCGGGACGCGGAAACTGTTTTTT
CASSSTTGTRKLFF
>few|TRBV6-5|14|TRBJ2-3|.
TGTGCCAGCAGTTACCAGAGGAGGACAGATACGCAGTATTTT
CASSYQRRTDTQYF
>.|TRBV6-6|14|TRBJ2-4|TRBD2
TGTGCCAGCAGGTGGGAGGGCGCCAAAAACATTCAGTACTTC
CASRWEGAKNIQYF
>few|TRBV7-9|15|TRBJ2-1|.
TGTGCCAGCAGCTTAGCGGGGTTCATATACAATGAGCAGTTCTTC
CASSLAGFIYNEQFF
>.|TRBV5-4|16|TRBJ2-6|TRBD2
TGTGCCAGCAGCCAGGCGGGAGGGTCTGGGGCCAACGTCCTGACTTTC
CASSQAGGSGANVLTF
>.|TRBV5-1|13|TRBJ2-7|.
TGCGCCAGCAGCTTGGAGGGTTTGTACGAGCAGTACTTC
CASSLEGLYEQYF
>.|TRBV4-3|21|TRBJ1-4|TRBD1
TGCGCCAGCAGCCAAAACTACGCGGGACAGGGGTTTTTGCGGACTAATGAAAAACTGTTTTTT
CASSQNYAGQGFLRTNEKLFF
>once|TRBV11-2|15|TRBJ2-7|TRBD2
TGTGCCAGCAGCTTGGTTAGCGGGAGGGACTACGAGCAGTACTTC
CASSLVSGRDYEQYF
>.|TRBV7-9|15|TRBJ1-2|.
TGTGCCAGCAGCTTAGCTGGAGGTCAACTCCATGGCTACACCTTC
CASSLAGGQLHGYTF
>.|TRBV28|11|TRBJ2-7|.
TGTGCCAGCATCCTCCGGGCCGAGAAGTACTTC
CASILRAEKYF
>.|TRBV5-1|14|TRBJ2-3|.
TGCGCCAGCAGCCCAGATTCGGGCTTCGATACGCAGTATTTT
CASSPDSGFDTQYF
>.|TRBV5-1|12|TRBJ2-7|TRBD2
TGCGCCTCAAGCGGGAGTTTCTACGAGCAGTACTTC
CASSGSFYEQYF
>.|TRBV10-3|14|TRBJ1-1|TRBD1
TGTGCCATCACCCGAGACAGGGGAAACACTGAAGCTTTCTTT
CAITRDRGNTEAFF
>.|TRBV5-5|16|TRBJ2-1|.
TGTGCCAGCAGCTTGGAAAGCGGGCGCCCTACCCTAGGGCAGTTCTTC
CASSLESGRPTLGQFF
>.|TRBV9|13|TRBJ1-2|.
TGTGCCAGCAGTCAAAATATCAACTATGGCTACACCTTC
CASSQNINYGYTF
>few|TRBV7-9|14|TRBJ1-2|TRBD1
TGTGCCAGCAGCTCAGGGACAGGGGGCGGAGGCTACACCTTC
CASSSGTGGGGYTF
>.|TRBV28|16|TRBJ1-5|.
TGTGCCAGCAGTTTCGTTCGGGCGGCAGGAGCTCAGCCCCAGCATTTT
CASSFVRAAGAQPQHF
>.|TRBV15|14|TRBJ2-7|.
TGTGCCACCAGCAGAGAAGGTAGCGGCTACGAGCAGTACTTC
CATSREGSGYEQYF
>.|TRBV5-4|14|TRBJ2-1|.
TGTGCCAGCAGCTTGTGGTCATATGAGATACGGCAGTTCTTC
CASSLWSYEIRQFF
>many|TRBV11-3|14|TRBJ2-3|.
TGTGCCAGCAGCTACCAAGGATACACAGATACGCAGTATTTT
CASSYQGYTDTQYF
>.|TRBV5-4|14|TRBJ2-3|TRBD2
TGTGCCAGCAGCTTGTCGCTAGCGGGAGACACGCAGTATTTT
CASSLSLAGDTQYF
>few|TRBV28|13|TRBJ1-2|TRBD1
TGTGCCAGCAGTTTCGCAGGGGGCTATGGCTACACCTTC
CASSFAGGYGYTF
>few|TRBV7-9|13|TRBJ1-5|TRBD1
TGTGCCAGCAGCGCAGGGGGGAATCAGCCCCAGCATTTT
CASSAGGNQPQHF
>.|TRBV29-1|16|TRBJ2-1|TRBD2
TGCAGCGTTTCCGGGACTAGCGGGAGTGACCACAATGAGCAGTTCTTC
CSVSGTSGSDHNEQFF
>.|TRBV19|15|TRBJ1-2|.
TGTGCCAGTAGCGACCTATCCCTGGGGGGATATGGCTACACCTTC
CASSDLSLGGYGYTF
>.|TRBV10-3|19|TRBJ2-7|TRBD2
TGTGCCATCAGTGAGCCGCCAGGACTAGCGGGAGTAGCCTCCTACGAGCAGTACTTC
CAISEPPGLAGVASYEQYF
>.|TRBV7-3|14|TRBJ2-1|.
TGTGCCAGCAGCACCCCGGCTGTATACAATGAGCAGTTCTTC
CASSTPAVYNEQFF
>.|TRBV5-1|14|TRBJ1-2|TRBD1
TGCGCCAGCAGCTTCCAGACAGGGGGTAATGGCTACACCTTC
CASSFQTGGNGYTF
>.|TRBV28|13|TRBJ2-7|.
TGTGCCAGCGGACGGGACGGAAACTACGAGCAGTACTTC
CASGRDGNYEQYF
>.|TRBV7-9|17|TRBJ2-1|TRBD2
TGTGCCAGCAGCTTGGTCGCGGGAGGGCCCAGTCACAATGAGCAGTTCTTC
CASSLVAGGPSHNEQFF
>many|TRBV29-1|15|TRBJ2-1|TRBD2
TGCAGCGTTCCCGTAAATAGCGGGGTTTACAATGAGCAGTTCTTC
CSVPVNSGVYNEQFF
>.|TRBV5-1|17|TRBJ2-5|.
TGCGCCAGCAGCCCCTGGGAGTCAAGCGGATTCCAAGAGACCCAGTACTTC
CASSPWESSGFQETQYF
>.|TRBV9|13|TRBJ2-5|.
TGTGCCAGCAGCCCAGAGTTTGTAGAGACCCAGTACTTC
CASSPEFVETQYF
>.|TRBV7-2|14|TRBJ2-5|TRBD2
TGTGCCAGCAGCTTAGTAGCGGGAGGAGAGACCCAGTACTTC
CASSLVAGGETQYF
>.|TRBV28|11|TRBJ2-7|.
TGTGCCACCCAGGACCGATCCGAGCAGTACTTC
CATQDRSEQYF
>many|TRBV28|14|TRBJ2-3|.
TGTGCCAGCAGTTTATTATCCCTATGGGATACGCAGTATTTT
CASSLLSLWDTQYF
>few|TRBV27|18|TRBJ2-7|TRBD2
TGTGCCAGCAGTTTACGGCAACCTCCGGGACTAAGGGCCTACGAGCAGTACTTC
CASSLRQPPGLRAYEQYF
>.|TRBV9|16|TRBJ2-5|TRBD2
TGTGCCAGCAGCGTAGCGAAGCGGGGAGCGGTTCTGACCCAGTACTTC
CASSVAKRGAVLTQYF
>.|TRBV11-3|14|TRBJ2-7|TRBD1
TGTGCCAGCAGCCCAGGGGGAAGCTCCTACGAGCAGTACTTC
CASSPGGSSYEQYF
>.|TRBV7-2|16|TRBJ2-2|TRBD2
TGTGCCAGCAGCTTAGGAGGAGCGGGAGGGGCCGGGGAGCTGTTTTTT
CASSLGGAGGAGELFF
>.|TRBV5-5|16|TRBJ1-1|.
TGTGCCAGCAGCTTAGCCCGGGGGCAGATGAACACTGAAGCTTTCTTT
CASSLARGQMNTEAFF
>.|TRBV28|13|TRBJ2-5|.
TGTGCCAGCACCGAGGCGGGTAAAGAGACCCAGTACTTC
CASTEAGKETQYF
>.|TRBV30|11|TRBJ2-7|.
TGTGCCTGGAGAGTTTCCTACGAGCAGTACTTC
CAWRVSYEQYF
>.|TRBV6-1|12|TRBJ2-7|.
TGTGCCAGCAGTATGACAGCTCCAGGGCAGTACTTC
CASSMTAPGQYF